This T cell receptor (beta chain) was observed in a study of blood T cell repertoires in COVID-19. Whole-study context: Specimens from acute and convalescent COVID-19 originated in the United States, Italy and Spain. T cells, B-cell-depleted T cells, or PBMCs supplied cDNA or gDNA.

Assay used: immunoSEQ multiplex PCR; TCRdb lists only in-frame clones, some missing. Of around 220,000 clones in the sample, around 80% were seen once. V lost 4 bases to trimming and J lost 15 bases, with 13 bases between them. Germline V gives CDR1 SGHTA, CDR2 FQGNSA. The CDR3 spans 11 residues. The chain has TRBV7-2 and TRBJ2-1, with a tentative D call TRBD2 (6 bases). Sequencing was carried out using peripheral blood. The TCR was taken from a man between 25 and 39 years old with active or convalescent COVID-19. The CDR3 DNA sequence: TGTGCCAGCAGCTCGGGACTTTATCGGTTCTTC. It codes for CASSSGLYRFF.